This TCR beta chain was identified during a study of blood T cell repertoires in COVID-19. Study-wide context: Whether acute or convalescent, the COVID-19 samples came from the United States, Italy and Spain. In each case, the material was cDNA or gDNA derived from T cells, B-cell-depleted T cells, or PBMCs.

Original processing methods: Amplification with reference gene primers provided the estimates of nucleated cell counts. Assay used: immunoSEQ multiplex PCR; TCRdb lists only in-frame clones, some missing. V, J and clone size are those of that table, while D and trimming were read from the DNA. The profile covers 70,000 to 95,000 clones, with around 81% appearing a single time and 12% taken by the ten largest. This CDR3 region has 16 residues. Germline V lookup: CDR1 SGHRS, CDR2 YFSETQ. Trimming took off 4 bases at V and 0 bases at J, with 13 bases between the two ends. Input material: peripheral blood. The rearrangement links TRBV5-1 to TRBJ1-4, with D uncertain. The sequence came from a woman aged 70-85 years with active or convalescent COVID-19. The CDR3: CASSQTPVATNEKLFF. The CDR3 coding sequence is TGCGCCAGCAGCCAGACACCGGTCGCAACTAATGAAAAACTGTTTTTT.